What follows are 15 T cell receptor beta chains derived from one specimen sequenced in a study of T cells in Graves' hyperthyroidism and ophthalmopathy (dated by TCRdb to 2018 to 2020). The library relied on multiplex PCR. Data came from an Illumina HiSeq 2000. Amplification of TCR beta CDR3 regions was carried out from RNA transcripts. For the first round of RT-PCR on the TCR CDR3, the HTBI primer set was used together with the Qiagen OneStep RT-PCR kit. TCRdb reanalyzed the raw reads on its own, using fastp at Q25 for trimming and MiXCR for clone calling, and kept in-frame beta chains. Each record represents a unique CDR3 protein, reported with the most common genes and DNA among its rows. The sample includes about 720,000 distinct CDR3 sequences, with about 17% observed a single time. The ten largest clones represent around 7.7% of the sample. Sequencing input: blood. The receptors originated from a man between 18 and 29 years old with Graves' hyperthyroidism.

In this sample, this clonotype turned up a few times. The chain has TRBV27 and TRBJ2-5, with a possible D match to TRBD1 (6 bases). V was trimmed by 8 bases and J by 6 bases, leaving 16 bases between them. This CDR3 is built from 13 residues. The germline gives CDR1 MNHEY, CDR2 SMNVEV (reference sequence). The CDR3 loop is CASFSWTEQTQYF. CDR3 DNA: TGTGCCAGCTTTAGCTGGACAGAACAGACCCAGTACTTC.

Only a few counts were recorded for this clonotype. The chain joins TRBV6-1 to TRBJ2-1; D gene uncertain. This CDR3 contains 15 residues. With 5 bases removed from V and 4 bases from J, the gap between germline ends came to 15 bases. Germline values: CDR1 MNHNS, CDR2 SASEGT. DNA for the CDR3: TGTGCCAGCAGTACCCCCCAGAGAAGGTACAATGAGCAGTTCTTC. Its translation: CASSTPQRRYNEQFF.

At least ten counts were recorded for this clonotype. The V and J genes are TRBV7-2 and TRBJ2-3, with TRBD1 matching over 9 bases. The V and J ends lost 4 bases and 3 bases, in that order; junction bases with no gene match: 11. CDR1 SGHTA and CDR2 FQGNSA come from the germline V gene. This CDR3 comprises 17 residues. DNA of the CDR3: TGTGCCAGCAGCTATTATCGGACAGGGGTAATTACAGATACGCAGTATTTT. Translated, it gives CASSYYRTGVITDTQYF.

This clonotype was detected a few times. V usage is TRBV3-1 and J usage is TRBJ2-3; D not resolved. Trimming pared 1 base from V and 6 bases from J, leaving 11 bases between. Germline-derived CDR1 and CDR2 are LGHDT and YNNKEL (reference sequence). There are 14 residues in the CDR3. This chain's CDR3 is CASSQVMGMDTQYF. In DNA form, the CDR3 reads TGTGCCAGCAGCCAAGTAATGGGGATGGATACGCAGTATTTT.

This clonotype turned up a few times. The chain uses TRBV4-2 and TRBJ2-1; no clear D. The germline V gene has CDR1 LGHNA and CDR2 YNFKEQ. V gave up 1 base and J gave up 8 bases, with 12 bases separating them. This CDR3 spans 14 amino acids. The CDR3 loop is CASSQALGPDEQFF. The CDR3 bases are TGTGCCAGCAGCCAAGCTCTGGGCCCGGATGAGCAGTTCTTC.

This clonotype was counted a few times. One end of the junction fails to match germline, which may point to a read error. J is TRBJ2-7 and V is TRBV20-1; 7 nucleotides line up with TRBD2. Germline V CDR1 and CDR2: DFQATT, SNEGSKA (reference sequence). This CDR3 is built from 16 residues. CDR3 DNA: TGCAGTGTTCCAGATAGGCTCGGGACTACCTCCTACGAGCCGTACTTC. Its translation is CSVPDRLGTTSYEPYF.

This chain connects TRBV19 to TRBJ1-2; perhaps TRBD1 as D (6 bases). Per the germline V gene, CDR1 is LNHDA and CDR2 is SQIVND (reference sequence). V was cut by 11 bases and J by 5 bases, with 18 bases left in between. There are 13 residues in the CDR3. The CDR3 DNA reads TGTGCCTGCCAAAGAGGGGGGGGATATGGCTACACCTTC. Its protein product is CACQRGGGYGYTF.

At least ten counts were recorded for this clonotype. The chain couples TRBV20-1 to TRBJ2-7, with 13 bases aligning to TRBD2. The V gene's germline CDR1 is DFQATT and CDR2 SNEGSKA (reference sequence). The CDR3 has 14 residues. The V and J ends lost 2 bases and 3 bases, in that order; junction bases with no gene match: 1. CDR3 nucleotides: TGCAGTGCTAGAAGGACTAGCGGGAGCTACGAGCAGTACTTC. Encoded protein: CSARRTSGSYEQYF.

The CDR3 loop reads CSAKFQGSNQPQHF. The CDR3 DNA reads TGCAGTGCTAAGTTCCAGGGAAGCAATCAGCCCCAGCATTTT. This rearrangement joins TRBV20-1 to TRBJ1-5; a possible D gene is TRBD1 (5 bases). There are 14 residues in the CDR3. V was cut by 4 bases and J by 1 base, with 11 bases left in between. Germline assignment: CDR1 DFQATT and CDR2 SNEGSKA (reference sequence).

This clonotype has just a few counts. The chain links TRBV4-1 to TRBJ2-7; the match to TRBD1 covers 9 bases. Trimming took 0 bases from V and 3 from J; bases not matched to a gene: 6. Germline V lookup: CDR1 MGHRA, CDR2 YSYEKL. The CDR3 extends over 16 amino acids. The CDR3 DNA reads as TGCGCCAGCAGCCAAGATGTCGGGACAGGGCTCTACGAGCAGTACTTC. This gives the protein CASSQDVGTGLYEQYF.

The chain has TRBV4-1 and TRBJ2-2, with D tentatively TRBD1 (5 bases). Germline V gives CDR1 MGHRA, CDR2 YSYEKL. This CDR3 is 17 amino acids long. V lost 4 bases to trimming and J lost 0 bases, with 15 bases between them. The CDR3 coding sequence is TGCGCCAGCAGCCGCAGCACCAGGGTACCGAACACCGGGGAGCTGTTTTTT. Protein: CASSRSTRVPNTGELFF.

The V and J genes are TRBV12-3 or TRBV12-4 and TRBJ1-1; D unclear. With 5 bases removed from V and 6 bases from J, the gap between germline ends came to 10 bases. The CDR3 is 12 amino acids. CDR3 DNA sequence: TGTGCCAGCAGTCCTTTGGCCTCTGAAGCTTTCTTT. Translated: CASSPLASEAFF.

This clonotype was picked up a small number of times. The junction departs from the called germline gene at one end, perhaps through a read error. V is TRBV9 and J is TRBJ2-7; 9 bases are shared with TRBD2. There are 13 residues in the CDR3. Germline V lookup: CDR1 SGDLS, CDR2 YYNGEE. CDR3 in amino acids: CANSGREGREQYF. CDR3 in DNA: TGTGCCAACAGCGGGCGGGAGGGGAGAGAGCAGTACTTC.

This clonotype was counted at least ten times. The chain employs TRBV20-1 and TRBJ2-7, with D perhaps matching TRBD2 (6 bases). The germline V gene encodes CDR1 DFQATT and CDR2 SNEGSKA (reference sequence). CDR3 length: 14 amino acids. V was clipped by 0 bases and J by 2 bases, with 11 bases between them. The CDR3 DNA follows: TGCAGTGCTAGAGATGTGTTAGCGGCCTACGAGCAGTACTTC. Encoded protein: CSARDVLAAYEQYF.

This chain links TRBV9 with TRBJ2-7, with D tentatively TRBD1 or TRBD2 (5 bases each). CDR3 length equals 15 residues. CDR1 is SGDLS and CDR2 is YYNGEE in the germline V gene. With 0 bases removed from V and 1 base from J, the gap between germline ends came to 11 bases. The CDR3: CASSVAVGASYEQYF. The CDR3 DNA reads as TGTGCCAGCAGCGTAGCGGTCGGGGCATCCTACGAGCAGTACTTC.